This note documents a single TCR beta chain sequence. This receptor's antigen is unknown. Base qualities are not at hand, and no much larger clone is one base apart. This entry is derived from a study of response to subunit inactivated influenza vaccine (dated by TCRdb to the late 2010s). A note on the overall study: To follow how T cells responded to a trivalent subunit inactivated influenza vaccine, the researchers relied on deep quantitative profiling of the T cell receptor repertoire.

Libraries were built with RT-PCR. Sequenced using an Illumina HiSeq 2500. TCRdb reprocessed the public reads (quality trimming at Q25 with fastp, clone calling with MiXCR) and kept in-frame beta chains. Identical CDR3 protein sequences are pooled into one entry, listed with their most common genes and DNA. Here the sample has just under 550,000 distinct CDR3 sequences; roughly a quarter occur a single time. The biggest ten clones account for roughly 2.8% of the sample. The germline ends are 15 bases apart after V is trimmed by 5 bases and J by 5 bases. Looking up the germline V gene yields CDR1 SGHTA and CDR2 FQGNSA. Including cysteine and phenylalanine, the CDR3 has 14 amino acids. Only the CDR3 DNA stays, 42 bases, in frame from base 1. What the authors observed across the whole study: The authors suggested that each seasonal influenza vaccination may recruit only a limited number of new T cells.

Separately, the same data were catalogued under a study of T cells expressing NK-cell markers. As the second paper documents: TCR beta cDNA libraries were made by 5'RACE template switching that added a universal primer site and unique molecular identifiers. TCR beta-chain repertoires were profiled in sorted CD3+CD56+NKG2C+, CD3+CD56+NKG2C- and CD3+CD56-NKG2C+ T-cell subsets from several donors. Of the eight sequenced donors, seven were found to be HCMV-seropositive and one was found to be HCMV-seronegative. In several experiments an anti-gammadeltaTCR antibody was added to restrict sorting to alphabetaTCR-expressing T cells. For roughly 6 donors, the dominant CD3+CD56+NKG2C+ clonotypes were among the top 10 CD8+ clonotypes and accounted for roughly 1.0-8% of CD8+ T cells. Those dominant clonotypes were again the most abundant among CD3+CD56-NKG2C+ cells in several donors, at roughly 25-60.1%. Whether the expanded NKG2C-expressing T cell clones were specific for HCMV antigens was left unclear. The eight sequenced donors were randomly selected healthy volunteers, three men and five women. HCMV serostatus was determined by detecting HCMV-specific IgG in serum with a commercial ELISA kit. Peripheral blood mononuclear cells were isolated from blood by Ficoll density gradient centrifugation. Magnetic immunoseparation with Miltenyi isolation kits was used to isolate CD4+ and CD8+ T cells from PBMC. cDNA synthesis was primed from the TCR beta constant segment and was followed by two successive PCR amplification steps. Libraries were sequenced as 2 x 150 bp reads on Illumina HiSeq 2000/2500, MiSeq or NextSeq. MIGEC was used to demultiplex reads and group the reads by UMI, and MiTCR was used to assemble and quantify clonotypes. To exclude erroneous sequences, any TCR cDNA sequence not supported by at least two reads was discarded. The tcR package was used for downstream repertoire analysis, and clonotypes were matched between fractions using CDR3 nucleotide sequence together with V segment. VDJmatch was used to annotate antigen specificity against VDJdb, with one amino acid substitution in CDR3 allowed.

The chain is encoded by TRBV7-2 joined to TRBJ2-5; TRBD2 is a weak D gene call, 6 bases matching. The TCR comes from a man aged 50 to 59 who received an inactivated influenza vaccine. Donor details come from another sample of the same person, matched by shared clones. Sample: CD4+ T cells sorted from PBMCs, taken roughly 12 days after vaccination. The CDR3 reads as follows: CASSRGDTRETQYF. The DNA reads TGTGCCAGCAGCCGCGGGGATACCCGGGAGACCCAGTACTTC.